The source of this TCR beta chain is a study of early stage breast cancer tumors. Across the whole study: Most invasive tumors, twelve of 16, were ER+/PR+/HER2-. Average read coverage per sample was 7.5 to 10-fold.

To note about this clone: Its antigen remains unidentified.

Study conclusions and caveats: Compared with adjacent normal breast, tumors showed approximately 2.5-fold denser, more clonal T cells. Most shared enriched TCRB sequences were commonly generated ones.

CDR3 length equals 15 residues. Trimming took 6 bases from V and 1 from J; bases not matched to a gene: 7. Germline CDR1 is LNHDA and CDR2 is SQIVND (reference sequence). Profiled with immunoSEQ multiplex PCR; TCRdb holds only in-frame clones, not every one. The sample lists around 60,000 clones, 60% to 85% occurring once. This clonotype originated in a person aged 25 to 40 with breast cancer. The material sequenced was blood. V and J are TRBV19 and TRBJ2-7, with 9 positions matching TRBD2. The CDR3 sequence: CASRHNSGSSYEQYF. The DNA for the CDR3 is TGTGCCAGTAGGCACAATAGCGGGAGTTCCTACGAGCAGTACTTC. Combining the CDR3 with reference TRBV19 and TRBJ2-7 gives the whole variable domain DGGITQSPKYLFRKEGQNVTLSCEQNLNHDAMYWYRQDPGQGLRLIYYSQIVNDFQKGDIAEGYSVSREKKESFPLTVTSAQKNPTAFYLCASRHNSGSSYEQYFGPGTRLTVT.